Each of the 4 T cell receptor beta chains below was sequenced from the same sample in a study of CD8+CD57+ T cells in acquired aplastic anemia (dated by TCRdb to the late 2010s). For sequencing, an Illumina HiSeq 2000 was employed. Genomic DNA served as template for TCR beta VDJ combination and CDR3 sequence profiling. Using fastp at Q25 and MiXCR, TCRdb reprocessed the public reads and kept productive beta chains. When rows share a CDR3 protein, they turn into one entry using the most common DNA and genes. This sample has 200,000 or so distinct CDR3 sequences in its table, and 64% of those were observed once. The top ten clones comprise under 60% of the sample. Material: sorted CD4+, CD8+, or CD8+CD57+ T cells (not recorded which) from PBMCs. The receptors were sampled from a human donor with severe aplastic anemia or a healthy control (not recorded which).

This chain joins TRBV20-1 and TRBJ2-7; perhaps TRBD1 as D (6 bases). Trimming pared 4 bases from V and 4 bases from J, leaving 17 bases between. The CDR3 sequence is 14 residues long. Per germline, CDR1 DFQATT and CDR2 SNEGSKA (reference sequence). The CDR3 coding sequence is TGCAGTGCTATCTCACAGGGTAGTAGGTACGAGCAGTACTTC. It codes for CSAISQGSRYEQYF.

This clonotype has a count of ten or more. The chain employs TRBV29-1 and TRBJ1-2, with a possible D match to TRBD1 (6 bases). CDR3 length: 12 residues. From germline, CDR1 is SQVTM and CDR2 ANQGSEA. V gave up 6 bases and J gave up 8 bases, with 16 bases separating them. Here the CDR3 reads CSVSQGLEGYTF. In DNA form, the CDR3 reads TGCAGCGTCTCACAGGGTTTGGAAGGCTACACCTTC.

This clonotype was seen a handful of times. At one of its ends the junction is not consistent with the germline gene, which may arise from a read error. This chain uses TRBV15 with TRBJ1-5; tentatively, D is TRBD1 (6 bases). The germline CDR1 and CDR2 sequences are LNHNV and YYDKDF (reference sequence). This CDR3 contains 14 residues. CDR3 nucleotide sequence: TGTGCCACCAGCCGAGACAGGAACAATCAGCCCCAGCATTTT. This gives the protein CATSRDRNNQPQHF. Drawing the rest from reference TRBV15 and TRBJ1-5, the complete variable domain is DAMVIQNPRYQVTQFGKPVTLSCSQTLNHNVMYWYQQKSSQAPKLLFHYYDKDFNNEADTPDNFQSRRPNTSFCFLDIRSPGLGDTAMYLCATSRDRNNQPQHFGDGTRLSIL.

This clonotype showed up just a few times. The CDR3 DNA reads TGTGCCACCAGTGATTCCCAGCCTGGGACGCAAGAGACCCAGTACTTC. Translating it yields CATSDSQPGTQETQYF. V and J are TRBV24-1 and TRBJ2-5; D is perhaps TRBD1 or TRBD2 (5 bases each). Germline V gene sequence: CDR1 KGHDR, CDR2 SFDVKD. CDR3 length equals 16 residues. V was shortened by 2 bases and J by 2 bases, with 14 bases between the two germline ends.